This T cell receptor (beta chain) was documented in a study of identical twins. Trimming left V 8 bases short and J 1 base short, with 10 bases between. This CDR3 contains 13 residues. From germline, CDR1 is KGHDR and CDR2 SFDVKD. This clonotype was found a few times. Antigen unknown. MiXCR, run by TCRdb on the 5' RACE reads, gives a single entry per CDR3 protein. This table has 1.5 million to 2 million distinct CDR3 sequences, 32% appearing once. Regarding the study as a whole: Twin sharing of out-of-frame TCR alpha was underestimated by models in monozygotic pairs. Cord blood's abundant beta clonotypes had fewer insertions, unlike memory repertoires.

This clonotype originated in a newborn girl in good health. The rearrangement joins TRBV24-1 to TRBJ1-1, with unresolved D. Source material: cord blood. This chain's CDR3 is CATTDWANTEAFF. CDR3 DNA sequence: TGTGCCACCACCGATTGGGCGAACACTGAAGCTTTCTTT.